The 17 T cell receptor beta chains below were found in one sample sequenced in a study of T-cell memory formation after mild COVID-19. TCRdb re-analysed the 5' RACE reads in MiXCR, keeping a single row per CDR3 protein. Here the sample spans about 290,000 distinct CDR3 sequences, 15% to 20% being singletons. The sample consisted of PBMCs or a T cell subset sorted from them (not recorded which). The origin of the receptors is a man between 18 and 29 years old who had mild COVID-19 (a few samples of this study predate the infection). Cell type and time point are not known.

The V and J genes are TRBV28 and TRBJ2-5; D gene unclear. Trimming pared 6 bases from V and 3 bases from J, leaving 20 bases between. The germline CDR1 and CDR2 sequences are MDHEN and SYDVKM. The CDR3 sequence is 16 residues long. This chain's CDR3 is CASRRTLPPEKETQYF. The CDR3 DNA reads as TGTGCCAGCAGAAGAACCTTACCCCCGGAGAAAGAGACCCAGTACTTC.

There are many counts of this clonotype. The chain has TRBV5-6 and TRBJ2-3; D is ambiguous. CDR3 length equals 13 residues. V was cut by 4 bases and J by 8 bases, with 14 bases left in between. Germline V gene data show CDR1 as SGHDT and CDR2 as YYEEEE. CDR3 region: CASSLRVGGTQYF. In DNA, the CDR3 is TGTGCCAGCAGCCTCCGGGTGGGCGGTACGCAGTATTTT.

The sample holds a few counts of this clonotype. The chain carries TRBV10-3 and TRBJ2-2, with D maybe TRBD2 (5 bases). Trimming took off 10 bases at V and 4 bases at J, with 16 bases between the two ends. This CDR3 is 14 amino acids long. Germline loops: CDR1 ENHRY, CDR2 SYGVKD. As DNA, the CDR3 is TGTGCCACCGCTAAGGGTGGGAGCACCGGGGAGCTGTTTTTT. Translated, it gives CATAKGGSTGELFF.

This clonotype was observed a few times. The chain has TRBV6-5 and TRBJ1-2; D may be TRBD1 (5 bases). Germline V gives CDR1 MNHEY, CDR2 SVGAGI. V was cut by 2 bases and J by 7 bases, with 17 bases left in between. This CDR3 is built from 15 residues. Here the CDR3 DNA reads TGTGCCAGCAGTTACAGGATCGGGGGACTACGTGGCTACACCTTC. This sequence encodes CASSYRIGGLRGYTF.

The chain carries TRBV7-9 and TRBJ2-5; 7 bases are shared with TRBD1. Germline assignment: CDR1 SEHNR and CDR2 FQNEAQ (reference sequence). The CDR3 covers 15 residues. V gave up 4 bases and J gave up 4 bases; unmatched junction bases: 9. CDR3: CASSSLGTERETQYF. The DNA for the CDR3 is TGTGCCAGCAGCTCGTTAGGGACAGAGAGAGAGACCCAGTACTTC.

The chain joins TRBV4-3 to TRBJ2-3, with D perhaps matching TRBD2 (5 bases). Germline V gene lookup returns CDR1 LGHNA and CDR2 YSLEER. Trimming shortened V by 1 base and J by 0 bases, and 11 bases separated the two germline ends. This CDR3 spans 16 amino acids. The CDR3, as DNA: TGCGCCAGCAGCCAAGGTGGGAGAACTAGCACAGATACGCAGTATTTT. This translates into CASSQGGRTSTDTQYF.

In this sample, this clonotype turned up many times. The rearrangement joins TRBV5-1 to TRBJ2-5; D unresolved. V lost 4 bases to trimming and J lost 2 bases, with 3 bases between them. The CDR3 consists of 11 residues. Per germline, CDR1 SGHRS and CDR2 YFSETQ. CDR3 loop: CASSRQETQYF. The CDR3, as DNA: TGCGCCAGCAGCCGACAAGAGACCCAGTACTTC.

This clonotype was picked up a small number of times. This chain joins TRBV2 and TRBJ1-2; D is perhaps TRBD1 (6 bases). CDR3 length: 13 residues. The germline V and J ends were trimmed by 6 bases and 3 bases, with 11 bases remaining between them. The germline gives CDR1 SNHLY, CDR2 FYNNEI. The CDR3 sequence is CASSGQNDYGYTF. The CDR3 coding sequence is TGTGCCAGCAGCGGACAGAACGACTATGGCTACACCTTC.

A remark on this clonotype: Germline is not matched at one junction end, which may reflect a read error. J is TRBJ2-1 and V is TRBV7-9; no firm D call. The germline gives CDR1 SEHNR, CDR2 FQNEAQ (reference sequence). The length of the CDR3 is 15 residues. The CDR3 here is CASSLGGRSYNEQLF. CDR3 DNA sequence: TGTGCCAGCAGCTTAGGAGGCCGGTCCTACAATGAGCAGTTATTC.

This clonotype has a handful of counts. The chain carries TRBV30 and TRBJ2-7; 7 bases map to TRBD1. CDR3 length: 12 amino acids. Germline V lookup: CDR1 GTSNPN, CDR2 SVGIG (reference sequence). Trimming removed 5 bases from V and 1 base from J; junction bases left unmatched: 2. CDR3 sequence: CAWGDSSYEQYF. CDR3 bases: TGTGCCTGGGGGGACAGTTCCTACGAGCAGTACTTC.

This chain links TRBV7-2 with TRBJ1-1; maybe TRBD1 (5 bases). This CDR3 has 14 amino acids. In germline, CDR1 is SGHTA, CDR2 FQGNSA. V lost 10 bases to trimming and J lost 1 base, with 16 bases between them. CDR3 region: CATTRGAANTEAFF. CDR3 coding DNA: TGTGCCACAACGCGTGGGGCGGCGAACACTGAAGCTTTCTTT. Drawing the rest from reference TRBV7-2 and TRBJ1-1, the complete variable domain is GAGVSQSPSNKVTEKGKDVELRCDPISGHTALYWYRQSLGQGLEFLIYFQGNSAPDKSGLPSDRFSAERTGGSVSTLTIQRTQQEDSAVYLCATTRGAANTEAFFGQGTRLTVV.

The CDR3 loop is CASISIPRGAGHTDTQYF. CDR3 sequence (DNA): TGTGCCAGCATTAGTATTCCCCGCGGCGCCGGGCACACAGATACGCAGTATTTT. This chain links TRBV6-6 with TRBJ2-3, with D unresolved. The ends were cut back, 7 bases at V and 2 bases at J, with 25 bases in the middle. Germline CDR1 reads MNHNY; CDR2 reads SVGAGI (reference sequence). The CDR3 has 18 residues.

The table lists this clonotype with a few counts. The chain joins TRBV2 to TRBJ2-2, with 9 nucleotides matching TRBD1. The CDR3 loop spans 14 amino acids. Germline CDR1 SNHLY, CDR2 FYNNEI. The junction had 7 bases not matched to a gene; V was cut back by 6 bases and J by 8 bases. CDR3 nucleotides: TGTGCCAGCAGCGACGGACAGGGGCGGGGGGAGCTGTTTTTT. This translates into CASSDGQGRGELFF.

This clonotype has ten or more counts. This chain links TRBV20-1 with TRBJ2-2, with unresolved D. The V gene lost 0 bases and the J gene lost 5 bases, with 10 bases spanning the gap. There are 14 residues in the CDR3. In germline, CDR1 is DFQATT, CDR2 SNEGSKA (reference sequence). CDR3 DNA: TGCAGTGCTAGAGATCTGGAACCGACCGGGGAGCTGTTTTTT. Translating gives CSARDLEPTGELFF.

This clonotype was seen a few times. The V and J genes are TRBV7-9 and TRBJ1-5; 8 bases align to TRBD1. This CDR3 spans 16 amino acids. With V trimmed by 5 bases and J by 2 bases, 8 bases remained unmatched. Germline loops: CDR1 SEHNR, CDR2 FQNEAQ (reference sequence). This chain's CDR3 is CASSLSDRGGNQPQHF. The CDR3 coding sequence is TGTGCCAGCAGCCTCAGCGACAGGGGAGGCAATCAGCCCCAGCATTTT.

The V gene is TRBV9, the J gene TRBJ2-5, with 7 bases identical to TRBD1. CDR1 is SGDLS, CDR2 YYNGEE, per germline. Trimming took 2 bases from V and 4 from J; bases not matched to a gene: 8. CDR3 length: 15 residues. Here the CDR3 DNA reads TGTGCCAGCAGCGTCAGAGGGGGCGTGAGAGAGACCCAGTACTTC. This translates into CASSVRGGVRETQYF.

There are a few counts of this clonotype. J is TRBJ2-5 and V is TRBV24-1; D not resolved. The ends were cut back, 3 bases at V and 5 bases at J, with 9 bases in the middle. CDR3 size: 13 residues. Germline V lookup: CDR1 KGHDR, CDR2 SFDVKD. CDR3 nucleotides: TGTGCCACCAGTGATCCCCCACAGGAGACCCAGTACTTC. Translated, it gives CATSDPPQETQYF.